The 17 T cell receptor beta chains reported below all come from one sample, sequenced in a study of blood T cells in healthy people across ages. Alongside a J-beta primer mix, a sample-barcoded 5' primer served in a second PCR lasting about 7 to 12 cycles. MiXCR was run by TCRdb on the 5' RACE reads, yielding one entry per CDR3 protein. The table records about 670,000 distinct CDR3 sequences, 52% of them present only once. Source material: blood. These receptors were collected from a woman aged 80 or over in good health.

Notes on this clonotype: An end of the junction does not agree with germline; a read error may underlie this. This rearrangement joins TRBV7-7 to TRBJ2-1; D might be TRBD2 (6 bases). In germline, CDR1 is SSHAT, CDR2 FNYEAQ (reference sequence). This CDR3 contains 13 residues. The CDR3 sequence: CASSPGTLNKQFF. The CDR3 bases are TGTGCTAGCAGCCCGGGGACTCTCAATAAGCAGTTCTTC.

This clonotype was recorded a few times. V and J are TRBV20-1 and TRBJ1-5; possible D gene TRBD1, 6 bases. Germline V gene data show CDR1 as DFQATT and CDR2 as SNEGSKA (reference sequence). Deletions cut 1 base from V and 0 bases from J, with 22 bases between. The CDR3 contains 19 residues. CDR3 in amino acids: CSARVGTIARRYSNQPQHF. CDR3 in DNA: TGCAGTGCTAGAGTCGGGACAATTGCCAGACGATATAGCAATCAGCCCCAGCATTTT.

This clonotype was found a few times. The chain is built from TRBV20-1 and TRBJ2-7; D is tentatively TRBD1 or TRBD2 (6 bases each). There are 15 residues in the CDR3. V shed 1 base and J shed 1 base, with 14 bases lying between them. Germline lookup yields CDR1 DFQATT and CDR2 SNEGSKA (reference sequence). CDR3 coding DNA: TGCAGTGCTAGAGTTCGTAGGGGGACTTCCTACGAGCAGTACTTC. Encoded protein: CSARVRRGTSYEQYF.

This chain uses TRBV7-2 with TRBJ2-3; possible D gene TRBD1, 5 bases. V dropped 5 bases and J dropped 6 bases, with 21 bases sitting between them. Germline loops: CDR1 SGHTA, CDR2 FQGNSA. CDR3 length: 16 residues. CDR3 protein: CASSPIGAATPDTQYF. CDR3 in DNA: TGTGCCAGCAGCCCAATTGGGGCGGCTACCCCGGATACGCAGTATTTT.

Of note for this clonotype: A much bigger clone sits one base away, suggesting this may be a read error. J is TRBJ1-6 and V is TRBV12-3 or TRBV12-4; TRBD1 is a possible D gene (6 bases). Trimming shortened V by 5 bases and J by 7 bases, and 15 bases separated the two germline ends. CDR3 length: 15 amino acids. This CDR3 reads CASSPGQLSNSPLHF. CDR3 nucleotide sequence: TGTGCCAGCAGTCCTGGACAGCTAAGCAATTCACCCCTCCACTTT.

This clonotype was seen ten or more times. The chain combines TRBV4-2 with TRBJ2-1, with 7 bases fitting TRBD2. Losses at the gene ends were 4 bases for V and 9 bases for J; bases not matched to a gene: 15. The V gene's germline CDR1 is LGHNA and CDR2 YNFKEQ. The CDR3 length is 16 residues. CDR3: CASSRDWGREEIEQFF. The CDR3 DNA sequence: TGTGCCAGCAGCCGGGATTGGGGACGGGAGGAGATTGAGCAGTTCTTC.

The chain links TRBV20-1 to TRBJ2-7, with D perhaps matching TRBD2 (5 bases). Looked up from germline, CDR1 is DFQATT and CDR2 is SNEGSKA (reference sequence). This CDR3 comprises 12 residues. V gave up 3 bases and J gave up 7 bases, with 13 bases separating them. CDR3 sequence: CSARVDSWEQYF. DNA for the CDR3: TGCAGTGCTAGGGTGGACTCTTGGGAGCAGTACTTC.

Written as DNA, the CDR3 is TGTGCCAGCAGTGAATACAGGGTTTATGAGACCCAGTACTTC. Its protein product is CASSEYRVYETQYF. The chain has TRBV25-1 and TRBJ2-7; D might be TRBD1 (5 bases). The tail of the sequence fits TRBJ2-5 better, so the J call may be wrong. Germline CDR1 reads MGHDK; CDR2 reads SYGVNS. This CDR3 has 14 residues.

About this clonotype: The germline gene is not matched at one end of the junction; a read error may be the cause. The genes are TRBV7-9 and TRBJ2-7; no clear D gene. The closer fit of TRBJ2-5 to the DNA end suggests the J call may be wrong. The CDR3 has 11 amino acids. The germline CDR1 and CDR2 sequences are SEHNR and FQNEAQ (reference sequence). CDR3 bases: TGTACCAGCAGGCTCCGGGAGACCCAGTACTTC. Translated: CTSRLRETQYF.

This clonotype was seen a handful of times. The rearrangement links TRBV7-9 to TRBJ1-1, with a possible D match to TRBD1 (5 bases). V was pared by 5 bases and J by 4 bases, with 20 bases between. There are 16 residues in the CDR3. CDR1 and CDR2 from the germline V gene are SEHNR and FQNEAQ (reference sequence). CDR3 sequence: CASSPTPTVLGTEAFF. The CDR3, as DNA: TGTGCCAGCAGCCCAACACCGACAGTTTTGGGCACTGAAGCTTTCTTT.

Of note for this clonotype: This could be a read error, since a much larger clone is one nucleotide away. The V gene is TRBV29-1, the J gene TRBJ2-7; TRBD2 matches 10 bases. The germline V gene has CDR1 SQVTM and CDR2 ANQGSEA. The CDR3 extends over 15 amino acids. The V segment lost 7 bases and the J segment 1 base; nucleotides outside the gene matches: 10. CDR3 sequence (DNA): TGCAGCGACACACCCGGGACTAGCGTTTCCTACGAGCAGTACTTC. It is translated as CSDTPGTSVSYEQYF.

The sample holds a few counts of this clonotype. This sequence joins TRBV16 and TRBJ1-1, with D hard to call. Germline V lookup: CDR1 KGHSY, CDR2 FQNENV. Trimming left V 1 base short and J 0 bases short, with 6 bases between. The CDR3 runs 14 residues. Here the CDR3 reads CASSQFHLNTEAFF. CDR3 nucleotide sequence: TGTGCCAGCAGCCAATTTCATCTGAACACTGAAGCTTTCTTT.

This sequence joins TRBV11-2 and TRBJ2-1, with D uncertain. The CDR3 totals 16 residues. V was clipped by 1 base and J by 4 bases, with 14 bases between them. Germline V gene lookup returns CDR1 SGHAT and CDR2 FQNNGV. The CDR3 sequence is CASSLVGPLVYNEQFF. The CDR3 DNA is TGTGCCAGCAGCTTAGTAGGGCCTCTAGTATACAATGAGCAGTTCTTC.

The chain recombines TRBV28 with TRBJ1-5, with a tentative D call TRBD1 (5 bases). The CDR3 is 13 residues long. V was trimmed by 10 bases and J by 7 bases, leaving 17 bases between them. Germline V lookup: CDR1 MDHEN, CDR2 SYDVKM. CDR3 residues: CATGTLRDQPQHF. CDR3 nucleotides: TGTGCCACCGGGACGCTCAGGGACCAGCCCCAGCATTTT.

Notes on this clonotype: This is likely an artifact of a read error, given a far larger clone one base away. The genes are TRBV27 and TRBJ2-1, with D possibly matching TRBD2 (5 bases). V was pared by 3 bases and J by 10 bases, with 7 bases between. Germline-derived CDR1 and CDR2 are MNHEY and SMNVEV (reference sequence). The CDR3 is 11 residues long. The CDR3 here is CASSFGKEQFF. CDR3 coding DNA: TGTGCCAGCAGTTTCGGGAAGGAGCAGTTCTTC.

In this sample, this clonotype turned up a few times. The J gene is TRBJ1-1, the V gene TRBV20-1; TRBD1 agrees at 7 bases. CDR1 DFQATT and CDR2 SNEGSKA come from the germline V gene (reference sequence). The V and J ends lost 6 bases and 5 bases, in that order; junction bases with no gene match: 12. CDR3 length equals 14 residues. The CDR3: CSARPGAGGTEAFF. As DNA, the CDR3 is TGCAGTGCCCGCCCTGGTGCAGGGGGAACTGAAGCTTTCTTT.

In this sample, this clonotype turned up many times. As DNA, the CDR3 is TGTGCCAGCAGCTACTCGGACAGGGGTGGCTACACCTTC. This translates into CASSYSDRGGYTF. The J gene is TRBJ1-2, the V gene TRBV7-2, with 9 bases aligning to TRBD1. The ends lost 4 bases at V and 7 bases at J; junction bases unmatched: 4. The CDR3 runs to 13 residues. Germline V gene lookup returns CDR1 SGHTA and CDR2 FQGNSA.